Presented here are 21 T cell receptor beta chains from one specimen sequenced in a study of identical twins. TCRdb analysed the 5' RACE reads with MiXCR anew, one entry per CDR3 protein. The table includes about 250,000 distinct CDR3 sequences, roughly 8.7% detected once. A further study also used this sample, focusing on yellow fever vaccine responses in identical twins.

The sequencing input was CD8+ T cells sorted from blood. The source is a woman aged 18 to 35 in good health.

The DNA for the CDR3 is TGTGCCAGCAGCGCTGCCGGCGGGACCGCGAACGAAAAACTGTTTTTT. Translated: CASSAAGGTANEKLFF. The chain couples TRBV3-1 to TRBJ1-4; a possible D gene is TRBD1 (5 bases). The CDR3 is made up of 16 amino acids. The V end lost 5 bases, the J end lost 8 bases, and 21 bases lay between the germline ends. The germline gives CDR1 LGHDT, CDR2 YNNKEL (reference sequence). The variable domain in full, completed from reference TRBV3-1 and TRBJ1-4, reads DTAVSQTPKYLVTQMGNDKSIKCEQNLGHDTMYWYKQDSKKFLKIMFSYNNKELIINETVPNRFSPKSPDKAHLNLHINSLELGDSAVYFCASSAAGGTANEKLFFGSGTQLSVL.

This clonotype came up a few times. CDR3 DNA: TGTGCCAGCAGCCCTCTTGATCTGGGGGAGAATTCACCCCTCCACTTT. This encodes CASSPLDLGENSPLHF. This chain links TRBV11-2 with TRBJ1-6; tentative D call: TRBD1 (5 bases). Looked up from germline, CDR1 is SGHAT and CDR2 is FQNNGV. There are 16 residues in the CDR3. V lost 5 bases to trimming and J lost 7 bases, with 18 bases between them.

There are a few counts of this clonotype. The rearrangement joins TRBV2 to TRBJ2-7, with D perhaps TRBD2 (5 bases). The germline V gene encodes CDR1 SNHLY and CDR2 FYNNEI. This CDR3 region has 14 residues. The ends were cut back, 2 bases at V and 4 bases at J, with 12 bases in the middle. The CDR3 nucleotides are TGTGCCAGCAGTGAATCGGTCAGACTATACGAGCAGTACTTC. Translating gives CASSESVRLYEQYF. Using reference TRBV2 and TRBJ2-7 for the parts outside the CDR3, the full variable domain is EPEVTQTPSHQVTQMGQEVILRCVPISNHLYFYWYRQILGQKVEFLVSFYNNEISEKSEIFDDQFSVERPDGSNFTLKIRSTKLEDSAMYFCASSESVRLYEQYFGPGTRLTVT.

This clonotype came up a few times. V is TRBV11-1 and J is TRBJ2-7, with 11 bases matching TRBD1. The length of the CDR3 is 19 residues. Germline trimming cut 4 bases from V and 3 bases from J; bases unmatched to any gene: 17. CDR1 is SGHAT, CDR2 FQDESV, per germline (reference sequence). The CDR3 region has the DNA TGTGCCAGCAGCTCCCTGAGTCCCGGGACAGGGGGAGTGGACTACGAGCAGTACTTC. Translating gives CASSSLSPGTGGVDYEQYF.

V is TRBV7-6 and J is TRBJ2-5; the match to TRBD2 covers 14 bases. The V gene end was trimmed by 0 bases and the J gene end by 4 bases; junction bases not matched to a gene: 1. Germline V gene sequence: CDR1 SGHVS, CDR2 FNYEAQ. This CDR3 contains 16 residues. In DNA form, the CDR3 reads TGTGCCAGCAGCTTAGCGGGGACTAGCGGGAGAGAGACCCAGTACTTC. Translated, it gives CASSLAGTSGRETQYF.

In this sample, this clonotype turned up a few times. The chain has TRBV7-2 and TRBJ2-7; 9 nucleotides agree with TRBD2. The CDR3 loop spans 15 amino acids. Looked up from germline, CDR1 is SGHTA and CDR2 is FQGNSA. Trimming took 5 bases from V and 2 from J; bases not matched to a gene: 7. CDR3 coding DNA: TGTGCCAGCAGCCCCTATAGCGGGAGCCCCTACGAGCAGTACTTC. It codes for CASSPYSGSPYEQYF.

Only a few counts were recorded for this clonotype. The rearrangement uses TRBV27 and TRBJ2-7, with D perhaps TRBD2 (6 bases). This CDR3 region has 12 residues. Per the germline V gene, CDR1 is MNHEY and CDR2 is SMNVEV (reference sequence). V was cut by 3 bases and J by 7 bases, with 10 bases left in between. CDR3 region: CASSFSGREQYF. The CDR3 DNA follows: TGTGCCAGCAGTTTCTCTGGGAGGGAGCAGTACTTC.

The chain recombines TRBV25-1 with TRBJ2-3; 7 nucleotides agree with TRBD2. The CDR3 totals 17 residues. V lost 1 base and J lost 4; bases outside the gene matches: 11. Germline V gene sequence: CDR1 MGHDK, CDR2 SYGVNS. The CDR3: CASSEWGVAGDPDTQYF. The CDR3 DNA follows: TGTGCCAGCAGTGAATGGGGGGTGGCGGGAGACCCAGATACGCAGTATTTT.

This clonotype was seen more than once but under ten times. This chain connects TRBV4-3 to TRBJ1-5, with D possibly TRBD1 on 5 matching bases. This CDR3 has 15 residues. Trimming pared 0 bases from V and 6 bases from J, leaving 12 bases between. Germline V gene sequence: CDR1 LGHNA, CDR2 YSLEER. The CDR3 region has the DNA TGCGCCAGCAGCCAAGATCGAGGGGTAGGTCAGCCCCAGCATTTT. Its translation is CASSQDRGVGQPQHF.

The V gene is TRBV7-3, the J gene TRBJ2-1; 10 bases are shared with TRBD1. V lost 4 bases and J lost 0; bases outside the gene matches: 6. CDR1 is SGHTA and CDR2 is FQGTGA in the germline V gene. This CDR3 is built from 17 residues. The CDR3 loop is CASSWRGQGISYNEQFF. DNA of the CDR3: TGTGCCAGCAGCTGGCGGGGACAGGGGATCTCCTACAATGAGCAGTTCTTC.

This clonotype has ten or more counts. This chain uses TRBV20-1 with TRBJ2-2; D remains ambiguous. The CDR3 runs to 13 residues. Per the germline V gene, CDR1 is DFQATT and CDR2 is SNEGSKA (reference sequence). V lost 1 base and J 0 bases, leaving 3 bases between the germline ends. The CDR3 coding sequence is TGCAGTGCTAGAGCCCCGAACACCGGGGAGCTGTTTTTT. Translating gives CSARAPNTGELFF.

There are a few counts of this clonotype. The chain joins TRBV28 to TRBJ2-7; TRBD2 might be the D (5 bases). Looked up from germline, CDR1 is MDHEN and CDR2 is SYDVKM. V dropped 7 bases and J dropped 1 base, with 11 bases sitting between them. The CDR3 sequence is 13 residues long. CDR3 bases: TGTGCCAGCATCAACGGGGATTCCTACGAGCAGTACTTC. The encoded protein is CASINGDSYEQYF.

This clonotype came up many times. This chain links TRBV20-1 with TRBJ2-7; 8 bases line up with TRBD2. The germline V gene has CDR1 DFQATT and CDR2 SNEGSKA (reference sequence). The CDR3 is 16 residues long. V trimming: 0 bases; J trimming: 2 bases; junction bases outside the gene matches: 9. CDR3: CSARDGLVAGPYEQYF. In DNA, the CDR3 is TGCAGTGCTAGAGATGGTTTGGTAGCGGGACCCTACGAGCAGTACTTC.

This clonotype turned up a few times. The chain employs TRBV6-5 and TRBJ1-5; D uncertain. Germline V gene sequence: CDR1 MNHEY, CDR2 SVGAGI. V was clipped by 0 bases and J by 6 bases, with 6 bases between them. This CDR3 spans 13 amino acids. CDR3 in amino acids: CASSYSQVQPQHF. The CDR3 DNA sequence: TGTGCCAGCAGTTACTCGCAGGTTCAGCCCCAGCATTTT.

The sample holds a few counts of this clonotype. V is TRBV6-1 and J is TRBJ2-7; D might be TRBD1 (5 bases). In germline, CDR1 is MNHNS, CDR2 SASEGT. There are 13 residues in the CDR3. V lost 4 bases and J 1 base, leaving 8 bases between the germline ends. The DNA for the CDR3 is TGTGCCAGCAGTGTCAGGGTATCCTACGAGCAGTACTTC. Encoded protein: CASSVRVSYEQYF.

This chain uses TRBV7-9 with TRBJ2-7; 11 positions match TRBD1. Germline lookup yields CDR1 SEHNR and CDR2 FQNEAQ (reference sequence). V lost 5 bases and J lost 6; bases outside the gene matches: 12. The CDR3 contains 16 residues. In DNA form, the CDR3 reads TGTGCCAGCAGCGCGGACAGGGGGCTTTCACGTTTCGAGCAGTACTTC. Its translation: CASSADRGLSRFEQYF.

This clonotype was observed a handful of times. V and J are TRBV19 and TRBJ2-7; 10 bases are shared with TRBD2. Per germline, CDR1 LNHDA and CDR2 SQIVND (reference sequence). The V and J ends lost 3 bases and 6 bases, in that order; junction bases with no gene match: 8. The CDR3 covers 15 residues. The CDR3 spells CASSIFLGLATEQYF. The CDR3 DNA sequence: TGTGCCAGTAGTATCTTTTTGGGACTAGCGACCGAGCAGTACTTC. Filled out from reference TRBV19 and TRBJ2-7, the complete variable domain reads DGGITQSPKYLFRKEGQNVTLSCEQNLNHDAMYWYRQDPGQGLRLIYYSQIVNDFQKGDIAEGYSVSREKKESFPLTVTSAQKNPTAFYLCASSIFLGLATEQYFGPGTRLTVT.

The genes are TRBV7-2 and TRBJ2-7; 14 nucleotides match TRBD2. J lost 4 bases, V lost 4 bases, and 3 bases had no gene match. Germline CDR1 and CDR2: SGHTA and FQGNSA. The CDR3 runs to 15 residues. The CDR3 DNA is TGTGCCAGCAGCTGGGGACTAGCGGGAGATTACGAGCAGTACTTC. The encoded protein is CASSWGLAGDYEQYF.

The chain carries TRBV11-2 and TRBJ2-3; D unclear. This CDR3 has 16 amino acids. The V and J ends lost 2 bases and 8 bases respectively, with 20 bases between them. Germline CDR1 is SGHAT and CDR2 is FQNNGV. The CDR3 loop is CASSLIIPVRDGTQYF. CDR3 DNA: TGTGCCAGCAGCTTAATTATACCTGTGAGAGACGGTACGCAGTATTTT.

DNA for the CDR3: TGTGCCAGCAGCCGAAGTTCCAACAATGAGCAGTTCTTC. This gives the protein CASSRSSNNEQFF. The chain carries TRBV7-8 and TRBJ2-1; D uncertain. Germline loops: CDR1 SGHVS, CDR2 FQNEAQ. V lost 5 bases and J lost 5, with 10 bases in between. The CDR3 is 13 amino acids.

The CDR3 region has the DNA TGTGCCAGCAGTTTACTAGCGGGAGGTCGGGGATATAACAATGAGCAGTTCTTC. It specifies CASSLLAGGRGYNNEQFF. The V gene is TRBV6-5, the J gene TRBJ2-1; 12 bases map to TRBD2. Per germline, CDR1 MNHEY and CDR2 SVGAGI. The CDR3 sequence is 18 residues long. The V and J ends lost 4 bases and 5 bases, in that order; junction bases with no gene match: 12.